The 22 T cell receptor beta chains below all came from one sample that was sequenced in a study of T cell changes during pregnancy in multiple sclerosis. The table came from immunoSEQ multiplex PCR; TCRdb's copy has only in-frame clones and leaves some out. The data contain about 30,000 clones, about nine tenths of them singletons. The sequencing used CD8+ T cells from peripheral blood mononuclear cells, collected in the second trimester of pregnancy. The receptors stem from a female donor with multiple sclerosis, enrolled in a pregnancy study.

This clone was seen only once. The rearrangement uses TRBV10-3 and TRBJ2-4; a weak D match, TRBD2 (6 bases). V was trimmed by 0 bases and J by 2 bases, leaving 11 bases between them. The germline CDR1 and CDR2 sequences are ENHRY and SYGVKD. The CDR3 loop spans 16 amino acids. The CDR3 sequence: CAISESRGRSKNIQYF. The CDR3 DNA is TGTGCCATCAGTGAGTCTCGTGGGAGGTCCAAAAACATTCAGTACTTC.

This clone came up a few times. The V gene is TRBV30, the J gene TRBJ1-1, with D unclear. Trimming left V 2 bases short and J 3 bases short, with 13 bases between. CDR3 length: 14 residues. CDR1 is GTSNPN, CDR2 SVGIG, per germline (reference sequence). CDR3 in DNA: TGTGCCTGGAGTCCCCTCCAGGAACACACTGAAGCTTTCTTT. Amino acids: CAWSPLQEHTEAFF.

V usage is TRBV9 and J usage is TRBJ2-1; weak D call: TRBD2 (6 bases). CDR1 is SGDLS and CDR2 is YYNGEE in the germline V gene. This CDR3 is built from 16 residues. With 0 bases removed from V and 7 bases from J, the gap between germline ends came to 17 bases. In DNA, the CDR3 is TGTGCCAGCAGCGTAGATCCGGGAGAAGGTGTGAATGAGCAGTTCTTC. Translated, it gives CASSVDPGEGVNEQFF.

The CDR3 DNA is TGTGCCAGTAGTTTAGGCGGGGATTACAATGAGCAGTTCTTC. Translated, it gives CASSLGGDYNEQFF. The V call is TRBV19, the J call TRBJ2-1; D possibly corresponds to TRBD2 (6 bases). Per germline, CDR1 LNHDA and CDR2 SQIVND (reference sequence). CDR3 length equals 14 residues. Between the trimmed V and J ends, which lost 5 bases and 4 bases, there was a span of 12 bases.

The CDR3 loop reads CASSPGGGVETQYF. In DNA, the CDR3 is TGTGCCAGCAGCCCGGGGGGGGGCGTGGAGACCCAGTACTTC. V gene TRBV13 combines with J gene TRBJ2-5; 8 bases align to TRBD2. The CDR3 extends over 14 amino acids. The ends lost 5 bases at V and 5 bases at J; junction bases unmatched: 7. Looked up from germline, CDR1 is PRHDT and CDR2 is FYEKMQ (reference sequence).

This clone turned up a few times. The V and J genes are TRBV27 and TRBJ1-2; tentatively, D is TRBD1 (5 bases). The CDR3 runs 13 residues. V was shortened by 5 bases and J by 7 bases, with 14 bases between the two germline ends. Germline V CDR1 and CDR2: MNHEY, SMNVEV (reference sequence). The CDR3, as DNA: TGTGCCAGCAGTGACAGTGCCGGGGGTGGCTACACCTTC. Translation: CASSDSAGGGYTF.

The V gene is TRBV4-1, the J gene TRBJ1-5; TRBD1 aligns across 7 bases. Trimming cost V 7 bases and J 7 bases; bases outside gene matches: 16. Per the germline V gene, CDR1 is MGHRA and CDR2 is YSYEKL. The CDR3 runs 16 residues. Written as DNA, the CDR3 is TGCGCCAGCATTATCGTAAAGGGGGCGAGTTGGCAGCCCCAGCATTTT. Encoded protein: CASIIVKGASWQPQHF.

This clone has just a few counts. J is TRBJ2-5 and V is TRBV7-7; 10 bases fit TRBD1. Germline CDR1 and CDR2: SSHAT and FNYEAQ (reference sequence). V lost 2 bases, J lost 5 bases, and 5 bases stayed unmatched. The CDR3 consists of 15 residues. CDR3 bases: TGTGCCAGCAGCTTATACGGGACAGGGGAGGAGACCCAGTACTTC. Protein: CASSLYGTGEETQYF.

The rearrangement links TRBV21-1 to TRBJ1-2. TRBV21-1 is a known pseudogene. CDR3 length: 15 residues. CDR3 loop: CASIPRGRFGYGYTF. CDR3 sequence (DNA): TGTGCCAGCATCCCGCGGGGACGTTTTGGCTATGGCTACACCTTC.

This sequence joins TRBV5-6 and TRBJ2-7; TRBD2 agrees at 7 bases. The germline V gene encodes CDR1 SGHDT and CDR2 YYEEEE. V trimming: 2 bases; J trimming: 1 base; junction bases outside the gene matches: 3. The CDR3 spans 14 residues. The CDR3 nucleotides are TGTGCCAGCAGCTTTGGGGGGGTATCCTACGAGCAGTACTTC. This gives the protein CASSFGGVSYEQYF.

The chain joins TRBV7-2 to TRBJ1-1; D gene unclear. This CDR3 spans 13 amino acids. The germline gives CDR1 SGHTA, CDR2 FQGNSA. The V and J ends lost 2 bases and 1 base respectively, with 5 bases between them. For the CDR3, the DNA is TGTGCCAGCAGCTTAACACCGAACACTGAAGCTTTCTTT. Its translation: CASSLTPNTEAFF.

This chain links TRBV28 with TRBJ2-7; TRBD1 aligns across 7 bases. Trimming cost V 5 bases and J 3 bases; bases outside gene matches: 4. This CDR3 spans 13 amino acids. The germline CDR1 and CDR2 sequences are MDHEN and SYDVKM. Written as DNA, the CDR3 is TGTGCCAGCAGTGGGACAGAGTACTACGAGCAGTACTTC. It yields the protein CASSGTEYYEQYF.

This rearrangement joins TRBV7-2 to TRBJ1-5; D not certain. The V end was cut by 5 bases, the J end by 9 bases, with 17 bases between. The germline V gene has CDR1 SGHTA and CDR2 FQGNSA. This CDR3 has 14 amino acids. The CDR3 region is CASSLGEAMAPQHF. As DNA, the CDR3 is TGTGCCAGCAGCCTAGGTGAGGCAATGGCGCCCCAGCATTTT.

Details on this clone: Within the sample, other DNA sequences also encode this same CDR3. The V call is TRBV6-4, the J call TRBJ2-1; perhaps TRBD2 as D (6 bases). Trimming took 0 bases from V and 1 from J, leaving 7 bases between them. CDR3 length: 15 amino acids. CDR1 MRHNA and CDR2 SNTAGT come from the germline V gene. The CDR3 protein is CASSDSSGSYNEQFF. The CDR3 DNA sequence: TGTGCCAGCAGTGACTCAAGCGGGTCCTACAATGAGCAGTTCTTC.

As DNA, the CDR3 is TGTGCCAGCTCACCCGACCATCGAGAGGTAGCGGGAGATTACAATGAGCAGTTCTTC. Encoded protein: CASSPDHREVAGDYNEQFF. The chain combines TRBV18 with TRBJ2-1, with TRBD2 matching over 9 bases. The germline V gene has CDR1 KGHSH and CDR2 LQKENI. The CDR3 has 19 amino acids. V was pared by 3 bases and J by 4 bases, with 16 bases of the junction left unmatched.

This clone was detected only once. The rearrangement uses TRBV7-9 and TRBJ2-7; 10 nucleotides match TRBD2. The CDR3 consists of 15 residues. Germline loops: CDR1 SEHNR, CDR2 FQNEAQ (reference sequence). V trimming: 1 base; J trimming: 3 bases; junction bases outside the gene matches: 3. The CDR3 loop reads CASSLVASGSYEQYF. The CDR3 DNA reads TGTGCCAGCAGCTTAGTGGCTAGCGGGAGCTACGAGCAGTACTTC.

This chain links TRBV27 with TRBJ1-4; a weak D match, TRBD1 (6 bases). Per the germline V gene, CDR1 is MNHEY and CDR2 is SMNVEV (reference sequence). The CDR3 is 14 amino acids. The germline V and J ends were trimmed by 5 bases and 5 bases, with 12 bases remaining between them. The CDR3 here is CASSLRDKNEKLFF. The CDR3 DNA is TGTGCCAGCAGTCTCCGGGACAAGAATGAAAAACTGTTTTTT.

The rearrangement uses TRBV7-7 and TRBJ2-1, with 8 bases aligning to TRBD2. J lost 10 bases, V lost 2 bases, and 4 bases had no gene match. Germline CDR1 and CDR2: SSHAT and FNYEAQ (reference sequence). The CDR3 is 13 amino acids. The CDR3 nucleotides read TGTGCCAGCAGCTTATCTAGCGGGCTGGAGCAGTTCTTC. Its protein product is CASSLSSGLEQFF.

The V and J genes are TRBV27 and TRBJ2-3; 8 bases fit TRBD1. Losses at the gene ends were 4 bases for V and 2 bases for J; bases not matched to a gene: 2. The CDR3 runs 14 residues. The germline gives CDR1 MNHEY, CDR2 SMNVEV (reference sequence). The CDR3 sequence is CASSSTGVTDTQYF. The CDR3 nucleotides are TGTGCCAGCAGTTCGACAGGGGTCACAGATACGCAGTATTTT.

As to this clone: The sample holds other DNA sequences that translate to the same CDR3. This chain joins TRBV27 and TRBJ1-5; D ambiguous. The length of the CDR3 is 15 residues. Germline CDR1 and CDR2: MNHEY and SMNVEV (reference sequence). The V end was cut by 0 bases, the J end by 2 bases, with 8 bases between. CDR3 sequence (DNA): TGTGCCAGCAGTTTATCTCGGGGTGGCAATCAGCCCCAGCATTTT. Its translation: CASSLSRGGNQPQHF.

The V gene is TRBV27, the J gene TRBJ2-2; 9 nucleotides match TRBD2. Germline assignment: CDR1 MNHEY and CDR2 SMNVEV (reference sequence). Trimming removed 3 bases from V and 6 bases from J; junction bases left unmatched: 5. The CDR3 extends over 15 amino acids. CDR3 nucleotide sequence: TGTGCCAGCAGTTTTTTAGCGGGAGTGTCCGGGGAGCTGTTTTTT. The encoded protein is CASSFLAGVSGELFF.

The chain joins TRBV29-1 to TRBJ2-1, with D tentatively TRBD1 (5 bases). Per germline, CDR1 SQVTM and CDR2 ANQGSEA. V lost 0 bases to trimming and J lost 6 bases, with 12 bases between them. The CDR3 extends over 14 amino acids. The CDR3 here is CSVEDDFRGNEQFF. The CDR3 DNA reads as TGCAGCGTTGAAGACGACTTTAGGGGCAATGAGCAGTTCTTC.